This T cell receptor (beta chain) was profiled in a study of graft-versus-host responses after intestinal transplantation. Trimming left V 0 bases short and J 1 base short, with 11 bases between. The CDR3 runs 15 residues. CDR1 is SGHDT, CDR2 YYEEEE, per germline. Study-level findings and limits: Recipient-marrow GvH clones were detected, some having first appeared in ileum or blood.

Method: immunoSEQ multiplex PCR; TCRdb's copy keeps in-frame clones and lacks some. The sample includes about 70,000 clones, over 85% seen only once; the top ten take around 0.51%. As to this clone: Its antigen is not known.

The sequences come from unstimulated CD8+ T cells sorted from spleen or lymph node cells, collected before intestinal transplant. This sequence joins TRBV5-6 and TRBJ2-7, with unresolved D. The clonotype was recovered from a human donor who received an intestinal transplant. CDR3 protein: CASSLGGLTSYEQYF. In DNA form, the CDR3 reads TGTGCCAGCAGCTTGGGCGGCTTAACGTCCTACGAGCAGTACTTC.